This TCR beta chain was captured in a study of cytomegalovirus exposure and HLA in healthy donors. Study-wide results and caveats: The records held CMV serostatus as the only immune exposure information.

In this sample, this clone turned up a few times. Antigen: not known. Primers included in the PCR were 60 Vbeta and 13 Jbeta primers. Assay: immunoSEQ multiplex PCR; the TCRdb copy retains only in-frame clones and omits some. The sample has about 98,000 clones; about 74% are singletons. The germline V and J ends were trimmed by 4 bases and 5 bases, with 8 bases remaining between them. The germline V gene has CDR1 MNHNS and CDR2 SASEGT. The CDR3 totals 13 residues. Source material: PBMCs. The genes are TRBV6-1 and TRBJ2-2; unclear D gene. This TCR was recovered from a male donor in good health and CMV-seropositive. The CDR3 protein is CASSGLWTGELFF. The CDR3 bases are TGTGCCAGCAGTGGGCTTTGGACCGGGGAGCTGTTTTTT.